What follows is one T cell receptor beta chain and its context. Its antigen is unidentified. The entry originates in a study of T-cell memory formation after mild COVID-19. The V gene's germline CDR1 is LGHDT and CDR2 YNNKEL (reference sequence). V was pared by 4 bases and J by 0 bases, with 12 bases of the junction left unmatched. This CDR3 spans 20 amino acids. Study results and caveats: A balance of CD4 and CD8 characterized clones contracting day 15 to 85, whereas later expanders leaned CD4+. There were some responding clones in pre-infection memory, which suggested that cross-reactive memory had joined.

One entry per CDR3 protein, called by TCRdb with MiXCR from the 5' RACE reads. The sample contains approximately 570,000 distinct CDR3 sequences, approximately 18% of which appear only once. The sequence was collected from an adult woman who had mild COVID-19 (a few samples of this study predate the infection). Cell type and time point are not known. Input material: PBMCs or a T cell subset sorted from them (not recorded which). The chain is built from TRBV3-1 and TRBJ2-1; 13 nucleotides match TRBD2. The CDR3 DNA reads as TGTGCCAGCAGCCCCGATGAACTAGCGGGAGGGACGAGCTCCTACAATGAGCAGTTCTTC. Its translation is CASSPDELAGGTSSYNEQFF.